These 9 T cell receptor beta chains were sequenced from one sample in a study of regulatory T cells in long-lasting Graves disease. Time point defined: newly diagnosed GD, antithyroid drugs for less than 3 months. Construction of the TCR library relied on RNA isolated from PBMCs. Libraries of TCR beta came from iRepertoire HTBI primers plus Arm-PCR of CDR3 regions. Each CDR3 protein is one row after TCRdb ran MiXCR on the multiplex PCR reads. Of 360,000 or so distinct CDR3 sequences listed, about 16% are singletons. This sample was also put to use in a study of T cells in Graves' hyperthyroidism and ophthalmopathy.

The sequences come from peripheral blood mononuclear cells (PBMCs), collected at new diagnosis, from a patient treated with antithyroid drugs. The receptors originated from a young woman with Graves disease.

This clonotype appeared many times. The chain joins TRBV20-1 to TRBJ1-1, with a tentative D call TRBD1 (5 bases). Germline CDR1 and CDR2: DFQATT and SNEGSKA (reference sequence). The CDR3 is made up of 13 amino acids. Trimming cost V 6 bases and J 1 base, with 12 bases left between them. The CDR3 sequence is CSAPDTTNTEAFF. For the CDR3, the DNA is TGCAGTGCCCCGGACACTACGAACACTGAAGCTTTCTTT.

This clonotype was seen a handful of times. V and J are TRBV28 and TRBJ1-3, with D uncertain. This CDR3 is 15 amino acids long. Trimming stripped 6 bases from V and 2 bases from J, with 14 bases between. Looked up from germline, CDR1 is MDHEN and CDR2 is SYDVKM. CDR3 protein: CASRQTVSAGNTIYF. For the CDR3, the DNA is TGTGCCAGCAGACAAACAGTTTCAGCTGGAAACACCATATATTTT. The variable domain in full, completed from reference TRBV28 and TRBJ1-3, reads DVKVTQSSRYLVKRTGEKVFLECVQDMDHENMFWYRQDPGLGLRLIYFSYDVKMKEKGDIPEGYSVSREKKERFSLILESASTNQTSMYLCASRQTVSAGNTIYFGEGSWLTVV.

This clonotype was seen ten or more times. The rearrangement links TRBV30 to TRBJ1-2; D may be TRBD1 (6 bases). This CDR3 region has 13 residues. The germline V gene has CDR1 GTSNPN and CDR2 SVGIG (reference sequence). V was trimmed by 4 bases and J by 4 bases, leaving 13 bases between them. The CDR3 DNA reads TGTGCCTGGACCAACGACAGGACCTATGGCTACACCTTC. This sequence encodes CAWTNDRTYGYTF.

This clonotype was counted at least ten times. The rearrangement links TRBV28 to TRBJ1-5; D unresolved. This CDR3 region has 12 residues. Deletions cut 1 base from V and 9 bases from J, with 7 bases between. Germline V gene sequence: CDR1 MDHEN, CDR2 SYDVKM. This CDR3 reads CASSLYRGPQHF. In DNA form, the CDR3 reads TGTGCCAGCAGTTTATACAGAGGGCCCCAGCATTTT.

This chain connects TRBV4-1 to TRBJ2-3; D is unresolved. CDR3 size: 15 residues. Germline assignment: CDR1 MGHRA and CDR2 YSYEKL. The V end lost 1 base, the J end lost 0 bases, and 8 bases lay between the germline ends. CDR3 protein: CASSQARRSTDTQYF. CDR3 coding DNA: TGCGCCAGCAGCCAAGCAAGAAGGAGCACAGATACGCAGTATTTT.

CDR3 sequence (DNA): TGTGCCAGCAGTTTGTTGGCAGAGGAAGAGACCCAGTACTTC. It yields the protein CASSLLAEEETQYF. The chain joins TRBV27 to TRBJ2-5, with D hard to call. Trimming removed 3 bases from V and 3 bases from J, with 11 bases in between. Germline-derived CDR1 and CDR2 are MNHEY and SMNVEV (reference sequence). CDR3 length: 14 amino acids.

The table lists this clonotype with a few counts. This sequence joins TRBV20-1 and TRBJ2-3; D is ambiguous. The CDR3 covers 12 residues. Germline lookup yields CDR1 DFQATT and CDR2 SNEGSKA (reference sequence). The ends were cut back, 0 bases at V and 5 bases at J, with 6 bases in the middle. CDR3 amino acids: CSARDWGDTQYF. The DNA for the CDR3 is TGCAGTGCTAGAGATTGGGGAGATACGCAGTATTTT.

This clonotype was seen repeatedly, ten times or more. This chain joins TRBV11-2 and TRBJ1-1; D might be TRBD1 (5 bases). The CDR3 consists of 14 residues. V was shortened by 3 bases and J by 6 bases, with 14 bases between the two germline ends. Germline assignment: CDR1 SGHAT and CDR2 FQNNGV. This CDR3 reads CASSFGRVVSEAFF. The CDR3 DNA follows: TGTGCCAGCAGCTTTGGCAGGGTCGTCTCTGAAGCTTTCTTT.

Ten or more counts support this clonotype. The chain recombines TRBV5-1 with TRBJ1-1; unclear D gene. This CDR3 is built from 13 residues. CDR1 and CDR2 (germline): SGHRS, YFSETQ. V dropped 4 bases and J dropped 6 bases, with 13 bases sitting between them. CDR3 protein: CASSLDAGAEAFF. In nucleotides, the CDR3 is TGCGCCAGCAGCCTGGACGCAGGTGCTGAAGCTTTCTTT.